Each of the 28 T cell receptor beta chains below was sequenced from the same sample in a study of T-cell memory formation after mild COVID-19. TCRdb re-derived calls from the 5' RACE reads in MiXCR, one entry per CDR3 protein. Among roughly 200,000 distinct CDR3 sequences listed, 16% were seen once. Material: PBMCs or a T cell subset sorted from them (not recorded which). The receptors shown here come from an adult woman who had mild COVID-19 (a few samples of this study predate the infection). Cell type and time point are not known.

A few counts support this clonotype. This chain connects TRBV12-3 or TRBV12-4 to TRBJ1-2; 9 nucleotides line up with TRBD1. V shed 5 bases and J 2 bases; nucleotides not matched to a gene: 9. The CDR3 consists of 16 residues. In DNA form, the CDR3 reads TGTGCCAGCAGTCCCCAGGGACAGGGAGGGAACTATGGCTACACCTTC. This codes for CASSPQGQGGNYGYTF.

V and J are TRBV7-8 and TRBJ2-1; 9 positions match TRBD2. The CDR3 contains 15 residues. The germline V gene encodes CDR1 SGHVS and CDR2 FQNEAQ. The J segment lost 9 bases and the V segment lost 3 bases, leaving 9 bases of the junction unmatched. The CDR3 sequence: CASSFAGGPNSEQFF. The CDR3 coding sequence is TGTGCCAGCAGCTTTGCGGGAGGGCCTAACAGTGAGCAGTTCTTC.

This clonotype has just a few counts. The chain carries TRBV20-1 and TRBJ2-3; 8 positions agree with TRBD1. Looked up from germline, CDR1 is DFQATT and CDR2 is SNEGSKA (reference sequence). J lost 5 bases, V lost 4 bases, and 11 bases had no gene match. The length of the CDR3 is 15 residues. In nucleotides, the CDR3 is TGCAGTGCTACGATGACAGGGGCGAGGGGAGATACGCAGTATTTT. Its translation: CSATMTGARGDTQYF.

The genes are TRBV3-1 and TRBJ1-1, with a weak D call TRBD1 (5 bases). CDR1 and CDR2 from the germline V gene are LGHDT and YNNKEL (reference sequence). CDR3 length: 16 amino acids. V was shortened by 0 bases and J by 3 bases, with 14 bases between the two germline ends. DNA of the CDR3: TGTGCCAGCAGCCAAGAACCGGGGCCCGGGGACACTGAAGCTTTCTTT. Its protein is CASSQEPGPGDTEAFF. Drawing the rest from reference TRBV3-1 and TRBJ1-1, the complete variable domain is DTAVSQTPKYLVTQMGNDKSIKCEQNLGHDTMYWYKQDSKKFLKIMFSYNNKELIINETVPNRFSPKSPDKAHLNLHINSLELGDSAVYFCASSQEPGPGDTEAFFGQGTRLTVV.

This clonotype was seen more than once but under ten times. The CDR3 bases are TGTGCCAGCAGTTTTATTGCCTACGAGCAGTACTTC. Translated: CASSFIAYEQYF. The V call is TRBV12-3 or TRBV12-4, the J call TRBJ2-7; D gene uncertain. The CDR3 contains 12 residues. Trimming stripped 3 bases from V and 2 bases from J, with 5 bases between.

This CDR3 reads CSVEAQRGGPQHF. For the CDR3, the DNA is TGCAGCGTTGAAGCTCAACGGGGTGGGCCCCAGCATTTT. The V call is TRBV29-1, the J call TRBJ1-5; D remains ambiguous. V dropped 1 base and J dropped 9 bases, with 13 bases sitting between them. CDR1 and CDR2 from the germline V gene are SQVTM and ANQGSEA. The length of the CDR3 is 13 residues.

The chain uses TRBV3-1 and TRBJ1-2; 8 positions agree with TRBD1. This CDR3 has 15 amino acids. Germline V gene lookup returns CDR1 LGHDT and CDR2 YNNKEL (reference sequence). With 5 bases clipped from V and 0 bases from J, the junction kept 5 bases outside the gene matches. CDR3: CASSLRTGPNYGYTF. CDR3 nucleotide sequence: TGTGCCAGCAGCTTAAGGACAGGGCCTAACTATGGCTACACCTTC.

The chain recombines TRBV5-1 with TRBJ2-5; D perhaps matches TRBD2 (6 bases). With 6 bases removed from V and 5 bases from J, the gap between germline ends came to 20 bases. Per germline, CDR1 SGHRS and CDR2 YFSETQ. CDR3 length: 15 amino acids. CDR3 nucleotide sequence: TGCGCCAGCACCCAGGGACCTTTGGGAGGCGAGACCCAGTACTTC. Translating gives CASTQGPLGGETQYF.

In its sample, this clonotype was seen a few times. V gene TRBV7-9 combines with J gene TRBJ2-2; TRBD2 agrees at 8 bases. The trim removed 2 bases at V and 3 bases at J, leaving 5 bases unmatched. Germline loops: CDR1 SEHNR, CDR2 FQNEAQ (reference sequence). The CDR3 spans 16 residues. CDR3 coding DNA: TGTGCCAGCAGCTTAAGCGGGGGCCTGGACACCGGGGAGCTGTTTTTT. As protein: CASSLSGGLDTGELFF.

This chain uses TRBV9 with TRBJ2-1; unclear D gene. The CDR3 contains 12 residues. The germline V gene encodes CDR1 SGDLS and CDR2 YYNGEE. Trimming pared 0 bases from V and 10 bases from J, leaving 8 bases between. CDR3 nucleotides: TGTGCCAGCAGCGTAGGGGATAGCGAGCAGTTCTTC. Amino acids: CASSVGDSEQFF.

V usage is TRBV7-8 and J usage is TRBJ2-3; TRBD1 or TRBD2 may be the D gene (6 bases each). The germline gives CDR1 SGHVS, CDR2 FQNEAQ. The CDR3 runs 16 residues. The V end was cut by 1 base, the J end by 8 bases, with 19 bases between. The CDR3 DNA reads as TGTGCCAGCAGCTTAGTGGGGGGCCGGATCCCCGGTACGCAGTATTTT. Translating it yields CASSLVGGRIPGTQYF.

The chain recombines TRBV29-1 with TRBJ1-2, with a tentative D call TRBD1 (6 bases). Germline values: CDR1 SQVTM, CDR2 ANQGSEA. Trimming removed 6 bases at V and 2 bases at J, with 10 bases between. This CDR3 contains 12 residues. The CDR3 nucleotides read TGCAGCGTCCAGGGGTCCAACTATGGCTACACCTTC. Translated: CSVQGSNYGYTF.

On this clonotype itself: One junction end disagrees with the germline gene, perhaps due to a read error. This chain uses TRBV12-3 or TRBV12-4 with TRBJ2-1; 9 nucleotides agree with TRBD2. This CDR3 has 15 amino acids. CDR3 in amino acids: CASRLAGASYNEQFF. The CDR3 DNA reads as TGTGCCAGCAGGTTAGCGGGGGCCTCCTACAATGAGCAGTTCTTC.

This clonotype was observed a few times. V and J are TRBV2 and TRBJ2-5; 10 nucleotides align to TRBD2. CDR3 length: 13 residues. V shed 3 bases and J 7 bases; nucleotides not matched to a gene: 2. CDR1 and CDR2 from the germline V gene are SNHLY and FYNNEI. This CDR3 is CASSELAGATQYF. The CDR3 nucleotides are TGTGCCAGCAGTGAGCTAGCGGGAGCGACCCAGTACTTC.

This chain connects TRBV7-8 to TRBJ2-3; 9 bases match TRBD2. The CDR3 covers 16 residues. V lost 1 base and J lost 2; bases outside the gene matches: 4. The germline gives CDR1 SGHVS, CDR2 FQNEAQ. The DNA of the CDR3 is TGTGCCAGCAGCTTAGGGAGCGGGGGGTACACAGATACGCAGTATTTT. This encodes CASSLGSGGYTDTQYF.

The chain is built from TRBV5-6 and TRBJ2-7; D not resolved. The germline V gene encodes CDR1 SGHDT and CDR2 YYEEEE. Trimming cost V 0 bases and J 5 bases, with 6 bases left between them. CDR3 length equals 12 residues. The DNA for the CDR3 is TGTGCCAGCAGCTTGGGCCGCCACGAGCAGTACTTC. Its translation: CASSLGRHEQYF.

This clonotype was seen many times. V and J are TRBV3-1 and TRBJ2-3; D is ambiguous. The CDR3 has 13 amino acids. The ends were cut back, 3 bases at V and 0 bases at J, with 4 bases in the middle. The germline gives CDR1 LGHDT, CDR2 YNNKEL (reference sequence). The CDR3 sequence: CASSHGSTDTQYF. The CDR3 nucleotides read TGTGCCAGCAGCCACGGAAGCACAGATACGCAGTATTTT.

V is TRBV6-2 or TRBV6-3 and J is TRBJ2-1, with 12 bases matching TRBD2. V lost 0 bases, J lost 6 bases, and 0 bases stayed unmatched. In germline, CDR1 is MNHEY, CDR2 SVGEGT. The CDR3 runs 15 residues. CDR3 region: CASSYSGLAGNEQFF. The DNA of the CDR3 is TGTGCCAGCAGTTACTCGGGACTAGCGGGCAATGAGCAGTTCTTC.

This clonotype was seen a handful of times. The chain employs TRBV27 and TRBJ2-1; TRBD2 aligns across 7 bases. V shed 2 bases, J shed 2 bases, and the junction held 3 bases outside the gene matches. Germline values: CDR1 MNHEY, CDR2 SMNVEV (reference sequence). CDR3 size: 15 residues. CDR3: CASSLREGAYNEQFF. CDR3 DNA: TGTGCCAGCAGTTTAAGGGAGGGCGCCTACAATGAGCAGTTCTTC.

The gene calls are TRBV5-1 and TRBJ2-3, with TRBD1 matching 9 bases. Germline loops: CDR1 SGHRS, CDR2 YFSETQ. The CDR3 runs 16 residues. Unmatched junction bases numbered 10, after V lost 4 bases and J lost 4 bases. The CDR3 region has the DNA TGCGCCAGCAGCGCCAGGGGACAGGGAGGTGCAGATACGCAGTATTTT. Translation gives CASSARGQGGADTQYF.

This clonotype occurred a few times. The CDR3 DNA is TGCGCCAGCAGCTTGCAGCGGACCAGACCCTACAATGAGCAGTTCTTC. Its protein is CASSLQRTRPYNEQFF. The rearrangement joins TRBV5-1 to TRBJ2-1; D possibly corresponds to TRBD2 (5 bases). Germline CDR1 reads SGHRS; CDR2 reads YFSETQ. There are 16 residues in the CDR3. Trimming shortened V by 1 base and J by 2 bases, and 13 bases separated the two germline ends.

This clonotype has just a few counts. The DNA of the CDR3 is TGTGCCAGCAATCCGCTTGGTAGGGAGCAGTTCTTC. Translation gives CASNPLGREQFF. The gene calls are TRBV5-6 and TRBJ2-1; D is uncertain. CDR1 is SGHDT and CDR2 is YYEEEE in the germline V gene. With 6 bases removed from V and 10 bases from J, the gap between germline ends came to 14 bases. The CDR3 has 12 amino acids.

The rearrangement uses TRBV24-1 and TRBJ2-2; 7 nucleotides match TRBD1. The CDR3 covers 14 residues. Per the germline V gene, CDR1 is KGHDR and CDR2 is SFDVKD. Germline trimming cut 12 bases from V and 5 bases from J; bases unmatched to any gene: 11. The CDR3 region is CAPRKGAETGELFF. CDR3 coding DNA: TGTGCCCCGAGAAAGGGGGCAGAAACCGGGGAGCTGTTTTTT.

This clonotype turned up a few times. The V call is TRBV12-3 or TRBV12-4, the J call TRBJ1-1; 9 bases align to TRBD1. V dropped 7 bases and J dropped 11; count of bases not matched to a gene: 8. The CDR3 length is 12 residues. The CDR3: CASNLGQGSAFF. The CDR3 DNA follows: TGTGCCAGCAACCTGGGACAGGGATCGGCTTTCTTT.

The CDR3 DNA reads TGTGCCAGCAGCCGCGAGTTTGGGACAGGGAGTAGCTACACCTTC. It yields the protein CASSREFGTGSSYTF. The chain combines TRBV7-2 with TRBJ1-2, with 9 bases that match TRBD1. CDR1 and CDR2 from the germline V gene are SGHTA and FQGNSA. V lost 5 bases and J lost 9; bases outside the gene matches: 13. The CDR3 has 15 residues.

The rearrangement links TRBV12-3 or TRBV12-4 to TRBJ2-7; no definite D call. CDR3 length equals 13 residues. Trimming pared 3 bases from V and 2 bases from J, leaving 8 bases between. The CDR3 here is CASSFVQPYEQYF. The CDR3, as DNA: TGTGCCAGCAGTTTTGTCCAACCCTACGAGCAGTACTTC.

This clonotype came up a few times. V usage is TRBV7-8 and J usage is TRBJ1-5; no clear D gene. V was pared by 4 bases and J by 4 bases, with 11 bases between. This CDR3 contains 14 residues. Per the germline V gene, CDR1 is SGHVS and CDR2 is FQNEAQ. For the CDR3, the DNA is TGTGCCAGCAGCTCCACTGACACGAATCAGCCCCAGCATTTT. Protein product: CASSSTDTNQPQHF.

This clonotype was counted a few times. The CDR3 DNA is TGTGCCAGCAGCTTAGGAGGTACCGTCGGTAACTATGGCTACACCTTC. Amino acid sequence: CASSLGGTVGNYGYTF. The rearrangement joins TRBV5-5 to TRBJ1-2, with D unresolved. The V gene lost 2 bases and the J gene lost 1 base, with 15 bases spanning the gap. Germline values: CDR1 SGHKS, CDR2 YYEKEE (reference sequence). The CDR3 loop spans 16 amino acids.